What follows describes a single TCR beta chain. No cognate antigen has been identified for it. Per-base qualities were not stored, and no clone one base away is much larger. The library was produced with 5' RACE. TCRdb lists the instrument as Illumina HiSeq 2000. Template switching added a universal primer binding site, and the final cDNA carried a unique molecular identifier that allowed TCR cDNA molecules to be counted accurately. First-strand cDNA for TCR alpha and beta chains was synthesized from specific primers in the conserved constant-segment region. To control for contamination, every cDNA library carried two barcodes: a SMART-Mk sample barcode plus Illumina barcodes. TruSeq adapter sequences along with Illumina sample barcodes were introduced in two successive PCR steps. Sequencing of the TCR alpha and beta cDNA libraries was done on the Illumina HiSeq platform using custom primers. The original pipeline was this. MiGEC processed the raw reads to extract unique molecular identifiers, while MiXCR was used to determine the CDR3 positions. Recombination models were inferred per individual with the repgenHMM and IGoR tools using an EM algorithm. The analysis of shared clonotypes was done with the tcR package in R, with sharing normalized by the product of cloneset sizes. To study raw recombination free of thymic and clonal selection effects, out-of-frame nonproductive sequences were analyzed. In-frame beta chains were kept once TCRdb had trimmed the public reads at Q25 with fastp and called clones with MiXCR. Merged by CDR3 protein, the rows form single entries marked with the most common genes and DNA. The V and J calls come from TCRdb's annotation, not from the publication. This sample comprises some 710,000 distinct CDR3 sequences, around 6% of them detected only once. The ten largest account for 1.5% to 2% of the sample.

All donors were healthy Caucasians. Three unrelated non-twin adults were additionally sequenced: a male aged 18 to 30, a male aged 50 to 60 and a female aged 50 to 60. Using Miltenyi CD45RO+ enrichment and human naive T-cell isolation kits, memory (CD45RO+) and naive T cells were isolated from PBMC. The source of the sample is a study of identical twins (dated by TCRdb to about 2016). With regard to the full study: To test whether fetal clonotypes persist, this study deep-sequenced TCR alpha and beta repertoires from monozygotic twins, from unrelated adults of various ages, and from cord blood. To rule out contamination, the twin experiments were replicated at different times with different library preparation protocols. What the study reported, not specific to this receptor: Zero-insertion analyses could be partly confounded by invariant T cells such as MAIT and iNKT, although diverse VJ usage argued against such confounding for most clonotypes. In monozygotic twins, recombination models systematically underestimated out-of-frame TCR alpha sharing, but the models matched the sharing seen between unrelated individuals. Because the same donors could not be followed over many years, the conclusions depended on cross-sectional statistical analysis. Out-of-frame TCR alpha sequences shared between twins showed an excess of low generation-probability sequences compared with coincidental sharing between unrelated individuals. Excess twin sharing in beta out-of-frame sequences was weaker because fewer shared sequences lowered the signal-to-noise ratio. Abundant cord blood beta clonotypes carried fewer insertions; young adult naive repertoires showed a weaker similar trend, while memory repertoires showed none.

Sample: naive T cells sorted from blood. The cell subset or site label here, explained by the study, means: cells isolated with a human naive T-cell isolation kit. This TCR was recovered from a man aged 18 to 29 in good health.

Here the CDR3 is given as CASSEREGFRAFF. The nucleotides read TGTGCCAGCAGCGAGAGGGAGGGGTTTAGGGCTTTCTTT. The receptor chain draws on TRBV2 and TRBJ1-1; D gene: possibly TRBD1, on 5 matching bases. V is shortened by 6 bases, J by 11 bases, and the region joining them spans 19 bases. From its cysteine to its phenylalanine, the CDR3 spans 13 amino acids. The DNA shown is the 39-base CDR3, in frame from base 1. The germline V gene sets CDR1 to SNHLY and CDR2 to FYNNEI.